The 24 T cell receptor beta chains in this list originate from one sample, sequenced in a study of identical twins. Via MiXCR, TCRdb re-called the 5' RACE reads, giving one row per CDR3 protein. The sample carries some 320,000 distinct CDR3 sequences, approximately 13% recorded once. Separately, the same data were catalogued under a study of yellow fever vaccine responses in identical twins.

The sequenced sample was CD8+ T cells sorted from blood. These TCRs come from a woman under 30 in good health.

This chain joins TRBV9 and TRBJ2-7; D remains unclear. V gave up 1 base and J gave up 2 bases, with 10 bases separating them. The CDR3 loop spans 14 amino acids. CDR1 SGDLS and CDR2 YYNGEE come from the germline V gene. Written as DNA, the CDR3 is TGTGCCAGCAGCGTAAGTTCAGCGACCTACGAGCAGTACTTC. It is translated as CASSVSSATYEQYF.

This rearrangement joins TRBV7-3 to TRBJ2-1, with 8 bases aligning to TRBD2. V was pared by 2 bases and J by 2 bases, with 5 bases of the junction left unmatched. The CDR3 is 16 amino acids. Germline V gene lookup returns CDR1 SGHTA and CDR2 FQGTGA. CDR3 loop: CASSLRGGRTYNEQFF. The CDR3 DNA is TGTGCCAGCAGCTTACGTGGCGGGAGGACCTACAATGAGCAGTTCTTC.

This clonotype showed up many times. CDR3 loop: CASSQVARGVSYNEQFF. As DNA, the CDR3 is TGTGCCAGCAGCCAGGTGGCGAGGGGTGTCTCCTACAATGAGCAGTTCTTC. The chain uses TRBV7-9 and TRBJ2-1; either TRBD1 or TRBD2 may fit D (5 bases each). Trimming took off 5 bases at V and 0 bases at J, with 17 bases between the two ends. The CDR3 contains 17 residues. From germline, CDR1 is SEHNR and CDR2 FQNEAQ (reference sequence).

The V gene is TRBV15, the J gene TRBJ2-2, with 8 bases lining up with TRBD2. The junction had 14 bases not matched to a gene; V was cut back by 3 bases and J by 5 bases. Germline V CDR1 and CDR2: LNHNV, YYDKDF (reference sequence). This CDR3 contains 18 residues. The CDR3 here is CATSSEMGDGGGTGELFF. For the CDR3, the DNA is TGTGCCACCAGCAGCGAGATGGGGGACGGGGGGGGTACCGGGGAGCTGTTTTTT.

This clonotype was counted a few times. The chain couples TRBV6-1 to TRBJ1-1, with TRBD1 as a possible D gene (6 bases). The CDR3 has 14 amino acids. Trimming removed 5 bases from V and 11 bases from J, with 21 bases in between. Germline CDR1 reads MNHNS; CDR2 reads SASEGT. CDR3 region: CASSPSDYRVDAFF. CDR3 nucleotide sequence: TGTGCCAGCAGTCCAAGCGATTACAGGGTGGATGCTTTCTTT.

This clonotype was observed a few times. The rearrangement uses TRBV9 and TRBJ2-5; 7 nucleotides match TRBD2. CDR3 size: 14 residues. Per germline, CDR1 SGDLS and CDR2 YYNGEE. With 2 bases clipped from V and 3 bases from J, the junction kept 4 bases outside the gene matches. The chain's CDR3 is CASSVGGSEETQYF. The DNA for the CDR3 is TGTGCCAGCAGCGTGGGCGGGAGTGAAGAGACCCAGTACTTC.

Many counts were recorded for this clonotype. The gene calls are TRBV4-1 and TRBJ1-1; 8 bases fit TRBD1. This CDR3 has 16 amino acids. Trimming at V came to 4 bases and at J to 0 bases, leaving 7 bases not matched to a gene. Per the germline V gene, CDR1 is MGHRA and CDR2 is YSYEKL. In nucleotides, the CDR3 is TGCGCCAGCAGCCTTAGGACAGGGCGATTGAACACTGAAGCTTTCTTT. Its protein product is CASSLRTGRLNTEAFF.

This clonotype was counted many times. The chain uses TRBV7-9 and TRBJ2-5; the D gene is possibly TRBD1 (6 bases). The V and J ends lost 6 bases and 1 base respectively, with 15 bases between them. Germline loops: CDR1 SEHNR, CDR2 FQNEAQ (reference sequence). CDR3 size: 15 residues. The CDR3 DNA reads as TGTGCCAGCAGAGGAAAACAGGGCCCCCAAGAGACCCAGTACTTC. Its translation: CASRGKQGPQETQYF.

A few counts support this clonotype. The chain carries TRBV28 and TRBJ2-7; 10 positions agree with TRBD2. This CDR3 has 14 amino acids. Germline lookup yields CDR1 MDHEN and CDR2 SYDVKM. Trimming removed 3 bases from V and 5 bases from J; junction bases left unmatched: 4. CDR3 sequence reads: CASSFYTSGDEQYF. The DNA for the CDR3 is TGTGCCAGCAGTTTTTATACTAGCGGGGACGAGCAGTACTTC.

The gene calls are TRBV20-1 and TRBJ2-1, with D perhaps given as TRBD1 or TRBD2 (5 bases each). V dropped 6 bases and J dropped 2 bases, with 11 bases sitting between them. CDR3 length: 13 amino acids. The germline CDR1 and CDR2 sequences are DFQATT and SNEGSKA (reference sequence). The CDR3 spells CSAYGTTYNEQFF. The CDR3, as DNA: TGCAGTGCATACGGGACGACCTACAATGAGCAGTTCTTC.

This clonotype has just a few counts. The chain employs TRBV15 and TRBJ2-1; 11 bases agree with TRBD2. The trim removed 1 base at V and 9 bases at J, leaving 8 bases unmatched. CDR3 length: 16 amino acids. CDR1 and CDR2 from the germline V gene are LNHNV and YYDKDF (reference sequence). The CDR3 region is CATSRGWLAGGSEQFF. Here the CDR3 DNA reads TGTGCCACCAGCAGAGGGTGGTTAGCGGGAGGGAGTGAGCAGTTCTTC.

The rearrangement joins TRBV24-1 to TRBJ2-7; D unclear. Germline-derived CDR1 and CDR2 are KGHDR and SFDVKD. V was trimmed by 2 bases and J by 2 bases, leaving 6 bases between them. The CDR3 spans 13 residues. The DNA of the CDR3 is TGTGCCACCAGTGATTACCCTCCCTACGAGCAGTACGTC. Amino acid sequence: CATSDYPPYEQYV.

The chain joins TRBV28 to TRBJ2-1; 12 nucleotides align to TRBD1. The germline gives CDR1 MDHEN, CDR2 SYDVKM. CDR3 length: 18 residues. J was trimmed by 0 bases and V by 3 bases; bases with no gene match: 6. CDR3 bases: TGTGCCAGCAGTTTGCCCCCGGGACAGGGGGCCTCCTACAATGAGCAGTTCTTC. This gives the protein CASSLPPGQGASYNEQFF.

This clonotype was observed at least ten times. The V gene is TRBV28, the J gene TRBJ2-3; the match to TRBD2 covers 11 bases. V lost 5 bases, J lost 1 base, and 8 bases stayed unmatched. This CDR3 comprises 17 residues. Germline V gene lookup returns CDR1 MDHEN and CDR2 SYDVKM. The CDR3, as DNA: TGTGCCAGCAGTCTTGGGACTAGCGGCATTCGCACAGATACGCAGTATTTT. Protein sequence: CASSLGTSGIRTDTQYF.

The table lists this clonotype with a few counts. The rearrangement links TRBV7-9 to TRBJ2-7, with 7 bases that match TRBD1. After removal of 4 bases from V and 2 bases from J, the junction contained 11 bases not matched to a gene. The CDR3 is 16 residues long. Per the germline V gene, CDR1 is SEHNR and CDR2 is FQNEAQ (reference sequence). The CDR3, as DNA: TGTGCCAGCAGCTCCACCGCCGGGACAGAGCCCTACGAGCAGTACTTC. Its protein product is CASSSTAGTEPYEQYF.

This clonotype was observed many times. The J gene is TRBJ2-5, the V gene TRBV12-3 or TRBV12-4; possibly TRBD2 for D (6 bases). The V end lost 6 bases, the J end lost 3 bases, and 17 bases lay between the germline ends. CDR3 length: 15 residues. The CDR3 DNA reads TGTGCCAGCAGCTATCGGGGGAACGTAAAAGAGACCCAGTACTTC. Encoded protein: CASSYRGNVKETQYF.

This chain links TRBV6-1 with TRBJ2-1, with D maybe TRBD2 (6 bases). There are 14 residues in the CDR3. CDR1 MNHNS and CDR2 SASEGT come from the germline V gene. The germline V and J ends were trimmed by 7 bases and 4 bases, with 14 bases remaining between them. This CDR3 is CASKGLPKYNEQFF. The CDR3 coding sequence is TGTGCCAGCAAGGGACTCCCGAAATACAATGAGCAGTTCTTC.

This clonotype has a handful of counts. The chain uses TRBV6-1 and TRBJ2-1; TRBD1 matches 7 bases. J gave up 6 bases and V 5 bases, and 10 bases lay outside the gene matches. The CDR3 runs to 15 residues. The germline V gene encodes CDR1 MNHNS and CDR2 SASEGT. In DNA form, the CDR3 reads TGTGCCAGCAGTCCGGGGAGACAGGGTGGCAATGAGCAGTTCTTC. This codes for CASSPGRQGGNEQFF.

The chain combines TRBV6-6 with TRBJ2-7; TRBD1 or TRBD2 may be the D gene (6 bases each). The CDR3 runs 12 residues. The germline V gene has CDR1 MNHNY and CDR2 SVGAGI (reference sequence). V was clipped by 6 bases and J by 9 bases, with 15 bases between them. CDR3 sequence: CASRWGAHRQYF. CDR3 sequence (DNA): TGTGCCAGCAGATGGGGGGCTCACAGGCAGTACTTC.

V gene TRBV4-2 combines with J gene TRBJ2-1; D gene unclear. Trimming left V 0 bases short and J 10 bases short, with 10 bases between. The CDR3 has 13 residues. In germline, CDR1 is LGHNA, CDR2 YNFKEQ. CDR3 sequence (DNA): TGTGCCAGCAGCCAAGATCTTTTTTGGGAGCAGTTCTTC. Residues: CASSQDLFWEQFF.

In its sample, this clonotype was seen many times. The chain carries TRBV15 and TRBJ1-6; D is undetermined. Trimming left V 5 bases short and J 9 bases short, with 14 bases between. Germline CDR1 is LNHNV and CDR2 is YYDKDF (reference sequence). The CDR3 covers 14 residues. In nucleotides, the CDR3 is TGTGCCACCAGCCCGAGAAGGAGTGGTTCACCCCTCCACTTT. Translating it yields CATSPRRSGSPLHF. Full variable domain (remainder filled in from reference TRBV15 and TRBJ1-6): DAMVIQNPRYQVTQFGKPVTLSCSQTLNHNVMYWYQQKSSQAPKLLFHYYDKDFNNEADTPDNFQSRRPNTSFCFLDIRSPGLGDTAMYLCATSPRRSGSPLHFGNGTRLTVT.

In this sample, this clonotype turned up many times. The genes are TRBV12-3 or TRBV12-4 and TRBJ2-1, with 10 bases identical to TRBD2. With V trimmed by 2 bases and J by 4 bases, 5 bases remained unmatched. The CDR3 has 16 residues. CDR3 residues: CASSLLASGSYNEQFF. The CDR3 nucleotides are TGTGCCAGCAGTTTATTGGCTAGCGGGAGTTACAATGAGCAGTTCTTC.

This clonotype was seen a handful of times. The genes are TRBV3-1 and TRBJ2-5; 9 positions agree with TRBD2. The V segment lost 0 bases and the J segment 2 bases; nucleotides outside the gene matches: 13. The CDR3 consists of 19 residues. The germline gives CDR1 LGHDT, CDR2 YNNKEL (reference sequence). This CDR3 is CASSQEAILAGPPQETQYF. For the CDR3, the DNA is TGTGCCAGCAGCCAAGAGGCGATTCTAGCGGGGCCACCTCAAGAGACCCAGTACTTC.

The chain couples TRBV27 to TRBJ2-1, with D tentatively TRBD1 or TRBD2 (6 bases each). The CDR3 is 13 amino acids. From germline, CDR1 is MNHEY and CDR2 SMNVEV (reference sequence). The germline V and J ends were trimmed by 3 bases and 8 bases, with 11 bases remaining between them. The CDR3 loop reads CASSFGGGYEQFF. The CDR3 coding sequence is TGTGCCAGCAGTTTTGGAGGGGGGTATGAGCAGTTCTTC.